This entry lists 23 T cell receptor beta chains sequenced from one sample in a study of T cells in tuberculosis. Sequencing was performed with immunoSEQ multiplex PCR; in TCRdb, only in-frame clones are kept and a portion is missing. The sample has about 37,000 clones, approximately 90% seen once; the top ten hold less than 2.5%. Indicated time point: new active TB diagnosis, blood taken before or within 7 days of starting treatment. The sequences come from PBMCs, collected at tuberculosis diagnosis. Every receptor here comes from an adult with tuberculosis.

V usage is TRBV30 and J usage is TRBJ1-3; TRBD1 is a possible D gene (6 bases). The length of the CDR3 is 15 residues. V gave up 3 bases and J gave up 2 bases, with 14 bases separating them. From germline, CDR1 is GTSNPN and CDR2 SVGIG (reference sequence). CDR3 nucleotides: TGTGCCTGGAGAATATGGAACAGGGCTGGAAACACCATATATTTT. Encoded protein: CAWRIWNRAGNTIYF.

CDR3 in DNA: TGCGCCAGCAGCCAAGGGGACAGGGGCGCGGAGACCCAGTACTTC. It is translated as CASSQGDRGAETQYF. This chain connects TRBV4-1 to TRBJ2-5, with 10 bases identical to TRBD1. This CDR3 comprises 15 residues. In germline, CDR1 is MGHRA, CDR2 YSYEKL. J was trimmed by 5 bases and V by 1 base; bases with no gene match: 4.

The rearrangement joins TRBV11-2 to TRBJ2-5, with TRBD1 matching over 8 bases. Germline CDR1 and CDR2: SGHAT and FQNNGV. V shed 5 bases, J shed 3 bases, and the junction held 11 bases outside the gene matches. The CDR3 loop spans 16 amino acids. CDR3 coding DNA: TGTGCCAGCAGCACCTGGGGCAGGGGGCTAAAAGAGACCCAGTACTTC. Translating gives CASSTWGRGLKETQYF.

The chain is built from TRBV11-2 and TRBJ2-5; no reliable D call. Trimming took 0 bases from V and 5 from J, leaving 10 bases between them. Germline CDR1 SGHAT, CDR2 FQNNGV. CDR3 length: 14 residues. CDR3 region: CASSLDLSWETQYF. CDR3 nucleotide sequence: TGTGCCAGCAGCTTAGATTTGAGTTGGGAGACCCAGTACTTC.

The chain couples TRBV19 to TRBJ1-4; 7 bases are a match to TRBD1. This CDR3 comprises 13 residues. Germline assignment: CDR1 LNHDA and CDR2 SQIVND (reference sequence). The trim removed 7 bases at V and 7 bases at J, leaving 6 bases unmatched. This CDR3 reads CASTATGTEKLFF. As DNA, the CDR3 is TGTGCCAGTACAGCGACAGGGACTGAAAAACTGTTTTTT.

The rearrangement links TRBV28 to TRBJ1-5; a weak D match, TRBD1 (6 bases). Germline assignment: CDR1 MDHEN and CDR2 SYDVKM. The CDR3 consists of 16 residues. Trimming stripped 6 bases from V and 1 base from J, with 16 bases between. The CDR3 nucleotides are TGTGCCAGCAGGGTGGCAGGGGTCGACAGCAATCAGCCCCAGCATTTT. It specifies CASRVAGVDSNQPQHF.

The chain couples TRBV5-1 to TRBJ2-3; 9 nucleotides align to TRBD2. J was trimmed by 4 bases and V by 4 bases; bases with no gene match: 4. This CDR3 comprises 14 residues. The germline gives CDR1 SGHRS, CDR2 YFSETQ. CDR3 residues: CASSIAGDADTQYF. The CDR3 nucleotides read TGCGCCAGCAGCATAGCGGGGGATGCAGATACGCAGTATTTT.

J is TRBJ1-5 and V is TRBV7-2, with 7 bases lining up with TRBD1. V lost 1 base, J lost 0 bases, and 3 bases stayed unmatched. The CDR3 is 16 residues long. CDR1 SGHTA and CDR2 FQGNSA come from the germline V gene. DNA of the CDR3: TGTGCCAGCAGCTTAGTGGGGACAGCTAGCAATCAGCCCCAGCATTTT. As protein: CASSLVGTASNQPQHF.

This clone was found a few times. DNA for the CDR3: TGTGCCAGTAAAGGGGCATCACCCCTCCACTTT. Its translation: CASKGASPLHF. This chain links TRBV19 with TRBJ1-6, with D perhaps TRBD1 (5 bases). V gave up 7 bases and J gave up 10 bases, with 8 bases separating them. The CDR3 is made up of 11 amino acids. Germline CDR1 reads LNHDA; CDR2 reads SQIVND (reference sequence).

Here the CDR3 reads CASKGTGLRNEQFF. The CDR3 coding sequence is TGTGCCAGTAAAGGGACAGGGCTTAGGAATGAGCAGTTCTTC. The chain uses TRBV19 and TRBJ2-1, with 9 bases fitting TRBD1. J was trimmed by 7 bases and V by 7 bases; bases with no gene match: 8. The CDR3 loop spans 14 amino acids. The germline V gene encodes CDR1 LNHDA and CDR2 SQIVND (reference sequence).

V is TRBV5-1 and J is TRBJ2-1; the match to TRBD2 covers 16 bases. Trimming at V came to 4 bases and at J to 9 bases, leaving 7 bases not matched to a gene. The CDR3 covers 16 residues. Germline CDR1 SGHRS, CDR2 YFSETQ. The CDR3 nucleotides are TGCGCCAGCAGCACGGGACTAGCGGGGGGGAACGGTGAGCAGTTCTTC. Translated, it gives CASSTGLAGGNGEQFF.

The chain links TRBV5-1 to TRBJ2-1; tentatively, D is TRBD2 (6 bases). This CDR3 is built from 14 residues. Looked up from germline, CDR1 is SGHRS and CDR2 is YFSETQ. V lost 2 bases and J 8 bases, leaving 14 bases between the germline ends. The CDR3 sequence is CASSFITGEDEQFF. The CDR3 DNA reads TGCGCCAGCAGCTTTATAACGGGGGAGGATGAGCAGTTCTTC.

This clone was seen once. The rearrangement links TRBV7-2 to TRBJ1-4, with TRBD1 matching 8 bases. The germline gives CDR1 SGHTA, CDR2 FQGNSA. Trimming removed 5 bases from V and 9 bases from J; junction bases left unmatched: 11. The CDR3 has 15 amino acids. The DNA of the CDR3 is TGTGCCAGCAGCCCGGAGACAGGGGAAAGTAAAAAACTGTTTTTT. As protein: CASSPETGESKKLFF.

V is TRBV19 and J is TRBJ1-6, with 8 bases that match TRBD1. The germline V gene encodes CDR1 LNHDA and CDR2 SQIVND (reference sequence). With V trimmed by 5 bases and J by 13 bases, 10 bases remained unmatched. This CDR3 is 14 amino acids long. The CDR3 region has the DNA TGTGCCAGTAGTTCTCCGGACAGGGCACTTCCCCTCCACTTT. As protein: CASSSPDRALPLHF.

The V and J genes are TRBV4-3 and TRBJ1-4; TRBD1 matches at 8 bases. CDR3 length: 15 amino acids. CDR1 is LGHNA and CDR2 is YSLEER in the germline V gene. Trimming removed 4 bases from V and 5 bases from J; junction bases left unmatched: 6. CDR3: CASSRERQGNEKLFF. The CDR3 DNA is TGCGCCAGCAGCCGAGAAAGACAGGGGAATGAAAAACTGTTTTTT.

The J gene is TRBJ2-7, the V gene TRBV25-1; D possibly corresponds to TRBD2 (6 bases). Trimming took 4 bases from V and 4 from J, leaving 14 bases between them. Per germline, CDR1 MGHDK and CDR2 SYGVNS. CDR3 length equals 14 residues. CDR3: CASSVGGGNYEQYF. The CDR3 nucleotides read TGTGCCAGCAGTGTTGGTGGAGGGAATTACGAGCAGTACTTC.

The chain uses TRBV7-8 and TRBJ1-5, with unresolved D. Trimming took 5 bases from V and 2 from J, leaving 13 bases between them. The CDR3 is 15 residues long. The germline gives CDR1 SGHVS, CDR2 FQNEAQ. For the CDR3, the DNA is TGTGCCAGCAGCGCGGTGGACGGGGGCAATCAGCCCCAGCATTTT. Encoded protein: CASSAVDGGNQPQHF.

V usage is TRBV6-6 and J usage is TRBJ2-7; 9 bases map to TRBD2. The CDR3 covers 15 residues. J was trimmed by 6 bases and V by 4 bases; bases with no gene match: 10. Germline values: CDR1 MNHNY, CDR2 SVGAGI (reference sequence). In DNA, the CDR3 is TGTGCCAGCAGTTCTAAGCGGGGGGCCACGGGCGAGCAGTACGTC. This translates into CASSSKRGATGEQYV.

This clone was recorded only once. V is TRBV2 and J is TRBJ1-1; D is ambiguous. Germline V gives CDR1 SNHLY, CDR2 FYNNEI. This CDR3 is built from 14 residues. V was shortened by 4 bases and J by 1 base, with 10 bases between the two germline ends. The CDR3 protein is CASSAGNWNTEAFF. The CDR3 DNA reads as TGTGCCAGCAGTGCCGGGAATTGGAACACTGAAGCTTTCTTT.

This chain connects TRBV10-2 to TRBJ2-2, with TRBD2 as a possible D gene (6 bases). Germline lookup yields CDR1 WSHSY and CDR2 SAAADI. This CDR3 is 15 amino acids long. V was shortened by 4 bases and J by 0 bases, with 9 bases between the two germline ends. CDR3 in amino acids: CASSARGANTGELFF. The CDR3 DNA follows: TGCGCCAGCAGTGCGCGGGGAGCGAACACCGGGGAGCTGTTTTTT.

V and J are TRBV4-3 and TRBJ1-3, with D hard to call. Germline lookup yields CDR1 LGHNA and CDR2 YSLEER. The CDR3 is 17 residues long. Trimming left V 4 bases short and J 0 bases short, with 16 bases between. This chain's CDR3 is CASSRSSAEGSGNTIYF. CDR3 bases: TGCGCCAGCAGCCGGAGCTCGGCCGAGGGCTCTGGAAACACCATATATTTT.

The J gene is TRBJ1-1, the V gene TRBV4-3; D not resolved. This CDR3 contains 15 residues. Germline lookup yields CDR1 LGHNA and CDR2 YSLEER. Trimming cost V 0 bases and J 1 base, with 9 bases left between them. CDR3 in DNA: TGCGCCAGCAGCCAAGATCGTAGCGGGAACACTGAAGCTTTCTTT. It translates to CASSQDRSGNTEAFF.

This chain uses TRBV11-2 with TRBJ2-2, with 8 bases matching TRBD2. V shed 6 bases, J shed 0 bases, and the junction held 9 bases outside the gene matches. Germline CDR1 and CDR2: SGHAT and FQNNGV. The CDR3 consists of 17 residues. The CDR3 region has the DNA TGTGCCAGCAGGCCACTTCGCGGGGGGACGAACACCGGGGAGCTGTTTTTT. Its protein is CASRPLRGGTNTGELFF.